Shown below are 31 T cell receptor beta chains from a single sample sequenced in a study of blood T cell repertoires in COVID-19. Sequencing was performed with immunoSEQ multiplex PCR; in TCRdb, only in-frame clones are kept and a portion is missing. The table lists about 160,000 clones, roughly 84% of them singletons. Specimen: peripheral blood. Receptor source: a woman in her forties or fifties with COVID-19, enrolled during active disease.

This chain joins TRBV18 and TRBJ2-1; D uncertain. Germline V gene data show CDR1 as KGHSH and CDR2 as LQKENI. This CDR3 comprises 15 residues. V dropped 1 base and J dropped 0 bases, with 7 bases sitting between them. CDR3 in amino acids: CASSPRANSYNEQFF. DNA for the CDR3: TGTGCCAGCTCACCACGGGCCAACTCCTACAATGAGCAGTTCTTC. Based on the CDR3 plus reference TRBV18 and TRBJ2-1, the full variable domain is NAGVMQNPRHLVRRRGQEARLRCSPMKGHSHVYWYRQLPEEGLKFMVYLQKENIIDESGMPKERFSAEFPKEGPSILRIQQVVRGDSAAYFCASSPRANSYNEQFFGPGTRLTVL.

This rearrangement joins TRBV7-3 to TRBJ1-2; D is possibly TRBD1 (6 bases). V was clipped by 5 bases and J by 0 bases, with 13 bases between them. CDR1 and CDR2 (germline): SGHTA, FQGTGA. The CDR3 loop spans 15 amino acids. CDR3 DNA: TGTGCCAGCAGCCCAGACAGGATTACTAACTATGGCTACACCTTC. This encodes CASSPDRITNYGYTF.

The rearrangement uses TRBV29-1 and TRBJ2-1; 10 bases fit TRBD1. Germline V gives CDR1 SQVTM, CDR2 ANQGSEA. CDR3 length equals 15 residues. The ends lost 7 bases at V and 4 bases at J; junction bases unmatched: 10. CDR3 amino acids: CSGRTGTGVYNEQFF. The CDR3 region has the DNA TGCAGCGGTAGGACTGGGACAGGGGTGTACAATGAGCAGTTCTTC.

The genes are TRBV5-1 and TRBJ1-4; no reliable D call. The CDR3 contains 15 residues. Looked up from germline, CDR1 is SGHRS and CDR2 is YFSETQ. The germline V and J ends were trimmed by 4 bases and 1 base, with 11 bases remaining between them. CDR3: CASSDGRETNEKLFF. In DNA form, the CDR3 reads TGCGCCAGCAGCGATGGACGGGAAACTAATGAAAAACTGTTTTTT.

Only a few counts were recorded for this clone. The CDR3 DNA sequence: TGTGCCAGCAGTTACTCGTCCGGGGGAGAGACCCAGTACTTC. Translation gives CASSYSSGGETQYF. The genes are TRBV6-6 and TRBJ2-5, with D possibly TRBD2 on 6 matching bases. CDR3 length equals 14 residues. Germline CDR1 and CDR2: MNHNY and SVGAGI (reference sequence). V lost 0 bases and J lost 4, with 9 bases in between.

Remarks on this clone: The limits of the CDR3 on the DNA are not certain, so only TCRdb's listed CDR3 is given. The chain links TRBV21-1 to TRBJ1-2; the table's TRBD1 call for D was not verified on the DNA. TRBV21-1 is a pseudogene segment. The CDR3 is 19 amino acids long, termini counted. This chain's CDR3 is CASSKVGQGSQDFNYGYTF.

CDR3 sequence (DNA): TGTGCCAGTAGGGCGGGGGAAAAACTGTTTTTT. Its translation: CASRAGEKLFF. The genes are TRBV19 and TRBJ1-4; D not resolved. This CDR3 contains 11 residues. The V and J ends lost 6 bases and 8 bases respectively, with 7 bases between them. Per germline, CDR1 LNHDA and CDR2 SQIVND (reference sequence).

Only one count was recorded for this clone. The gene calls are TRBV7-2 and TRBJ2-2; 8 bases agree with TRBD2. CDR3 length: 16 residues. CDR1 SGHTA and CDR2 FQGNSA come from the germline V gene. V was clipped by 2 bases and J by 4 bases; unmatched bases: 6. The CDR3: CASSLFGGAATGELFF. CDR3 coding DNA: TGTGCCAGCAGCTTATTCGGGGGGGCCGCCACCGGGGAGCTGTTTTTT.

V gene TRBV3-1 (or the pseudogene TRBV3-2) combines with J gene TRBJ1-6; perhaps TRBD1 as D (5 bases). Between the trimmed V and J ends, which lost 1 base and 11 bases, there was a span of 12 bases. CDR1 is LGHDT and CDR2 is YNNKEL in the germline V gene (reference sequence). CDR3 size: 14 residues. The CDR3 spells CASSQATGGTPLHF. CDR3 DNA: TGTGCCAGCAGCCAAGCTACAGGAGGGACACCCCTCCACTTT.

CDR3: CASSRSAGANVLTF. CDR3 DNA: TGTGCCAGCAGCCGAAGCGCTGGGGCCAACGTCCTGACTTTC. V usage is TRBV7-3 and J usage is TRBJ2-6; unclear D gene. The germline V and J ends were trimmed by 5 bases and 2 bases, with 7 bases remaining between them. CDR3 length: 14 residues. Germline lookup yields CDR1 SGHTA and CDR2 FQGTGA.

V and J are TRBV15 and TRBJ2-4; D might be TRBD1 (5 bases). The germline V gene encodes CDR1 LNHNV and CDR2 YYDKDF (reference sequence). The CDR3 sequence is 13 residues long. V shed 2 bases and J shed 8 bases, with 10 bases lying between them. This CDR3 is CATSRQGPDIQYF. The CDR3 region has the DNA TGTGCCACCAGCAGACAGGGTCCGGACATTCAGTACTTC. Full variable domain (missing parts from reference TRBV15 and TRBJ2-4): DAMVIQNPRYQVTQFGKPVTLSCSQTLNHNVMYWYQQKSSQAPKLLFHYYDKDFNNEADTPDNFQSRRPNTSFCFLDIRSPGLGDTAMYLCATSRQGPDIQYFGAGTRLSVL.

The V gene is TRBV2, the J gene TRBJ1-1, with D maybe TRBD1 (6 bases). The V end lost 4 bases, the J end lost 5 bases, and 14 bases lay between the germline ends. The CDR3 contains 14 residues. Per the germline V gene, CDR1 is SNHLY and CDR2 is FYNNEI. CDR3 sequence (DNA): TGTGCCAGCAGTGGGAGCGGGGGGCGGACTGAAGCTTTCTTT. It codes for CASSGSGGRTEAFF.

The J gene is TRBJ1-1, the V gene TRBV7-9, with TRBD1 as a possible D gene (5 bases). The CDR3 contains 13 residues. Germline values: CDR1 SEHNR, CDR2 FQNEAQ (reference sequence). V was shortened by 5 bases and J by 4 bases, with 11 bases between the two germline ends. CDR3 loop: CASSLRDGTEAFF. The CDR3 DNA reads TGTGCCAGCAGCCTCAGGGATGGCACTGAAGCTTTCTTT.

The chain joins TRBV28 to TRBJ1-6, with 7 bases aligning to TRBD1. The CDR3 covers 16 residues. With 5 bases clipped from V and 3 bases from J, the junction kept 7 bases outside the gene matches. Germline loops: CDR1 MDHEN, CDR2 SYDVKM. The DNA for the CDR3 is TGTGCCAGCAGTACCACCTGGACAGGCTATAATTCACCCCTCCACTTT. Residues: CASSTTWTGYNSPLHF. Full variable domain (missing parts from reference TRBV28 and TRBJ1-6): DVKVTQSSRYLVKRTGEKVFLECVQDMDHENMFWYRQDPGLGLRLIYFSYDVKMKEKGDIPEGYSVSREKKERFSLILESASTNQTSMYLCASSTTWTGYNSPLHFGNGTRLTVT.

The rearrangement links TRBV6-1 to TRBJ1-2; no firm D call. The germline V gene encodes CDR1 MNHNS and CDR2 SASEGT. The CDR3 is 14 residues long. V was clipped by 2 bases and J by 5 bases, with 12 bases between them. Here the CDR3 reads CASSELAGLYGYTF. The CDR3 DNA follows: TGTGCCAGCAGTGAATTGGCAGGTTTATATGGCTACACCTTC.

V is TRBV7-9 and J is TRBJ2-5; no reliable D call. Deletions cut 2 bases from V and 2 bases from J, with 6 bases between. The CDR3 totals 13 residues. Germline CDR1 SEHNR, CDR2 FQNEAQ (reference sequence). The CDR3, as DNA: TGTGCCAGCAGCTTAATGCAGCAAGAGACCCAGTACTTC. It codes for CASSLMQQETQYF.

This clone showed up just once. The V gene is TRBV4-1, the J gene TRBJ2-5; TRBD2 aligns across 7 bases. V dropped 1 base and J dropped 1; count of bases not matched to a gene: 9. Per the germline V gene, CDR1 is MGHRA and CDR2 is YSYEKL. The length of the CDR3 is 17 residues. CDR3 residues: CASSQGPRDYPQETQYF. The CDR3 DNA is TGCGCCAGCAGCCAAGGTCCCCGGGACTACCCCCAAGAGACCCAGTACTTC.

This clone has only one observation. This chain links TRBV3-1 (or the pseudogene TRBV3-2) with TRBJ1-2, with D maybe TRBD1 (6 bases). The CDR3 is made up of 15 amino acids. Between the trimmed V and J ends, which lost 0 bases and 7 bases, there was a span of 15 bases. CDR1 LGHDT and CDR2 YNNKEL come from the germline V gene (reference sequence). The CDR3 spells CASSQDDTRGFGYTF. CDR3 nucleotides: TGTGCCAGCAGCCAAGATGATACCAGGGGCTTTGGCTACACCTTC.

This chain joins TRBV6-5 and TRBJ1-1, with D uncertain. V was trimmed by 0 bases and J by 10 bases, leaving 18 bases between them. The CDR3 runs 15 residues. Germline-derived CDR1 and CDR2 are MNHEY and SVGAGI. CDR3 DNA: TGTGCCAGCAGTTACTCGAAAGGTTCCACCCGGGGAGCTTTCTTT. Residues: CASSYSKGSTRGAFF.

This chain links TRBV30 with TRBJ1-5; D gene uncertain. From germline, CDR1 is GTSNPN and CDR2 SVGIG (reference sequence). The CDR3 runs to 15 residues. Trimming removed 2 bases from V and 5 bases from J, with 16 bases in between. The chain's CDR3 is CAWSNRGGRYQPQHF. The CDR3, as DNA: TGTGCCTGGAGTAACCGTGGAGGCAGGTATCAGCCCCAGCATTTT. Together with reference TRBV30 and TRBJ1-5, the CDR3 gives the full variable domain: SQTIHQWPATLVQPVGSPLSLECTVEGTSNPNLYWYRQAAGRGLQLLFYSVGIGQISSEVPQNLSASRPQDRQFILSSKKLLLSDSGFYLCAWSNRGGRYQPQHFGDGTRLSIL.

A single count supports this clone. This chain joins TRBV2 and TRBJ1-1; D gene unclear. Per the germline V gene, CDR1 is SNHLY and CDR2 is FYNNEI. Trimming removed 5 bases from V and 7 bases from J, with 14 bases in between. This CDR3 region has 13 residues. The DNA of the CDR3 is TGTGCCAGCAGTCAACATGACATGGGTGAAGCTTTCTTT. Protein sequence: CASSQHDMGEAFF.

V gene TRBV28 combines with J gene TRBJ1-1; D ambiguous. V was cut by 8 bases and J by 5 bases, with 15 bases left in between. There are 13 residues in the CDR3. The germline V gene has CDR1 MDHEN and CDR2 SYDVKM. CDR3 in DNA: TGTGCCAGCTGGGATACCGGGAAAACTGAAGCTTTCTTT. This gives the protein CASWDTGKTEAFF.

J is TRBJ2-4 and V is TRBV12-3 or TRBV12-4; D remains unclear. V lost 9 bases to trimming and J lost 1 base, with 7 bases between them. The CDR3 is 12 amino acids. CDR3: CASQLAKNIQYF. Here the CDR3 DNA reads TGTGCCAGTCAGTTGGCCAAAAACATTCAGTACTTC.

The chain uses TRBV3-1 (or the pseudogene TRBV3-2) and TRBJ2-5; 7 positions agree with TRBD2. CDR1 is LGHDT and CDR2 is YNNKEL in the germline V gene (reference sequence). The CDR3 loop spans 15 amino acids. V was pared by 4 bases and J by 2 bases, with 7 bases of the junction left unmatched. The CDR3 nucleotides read TGTGCCAGCAGCCCGACAGCGGGGCGTCAAGAGACCCAGTACTTC. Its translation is CASSPTAGRQETQYF.

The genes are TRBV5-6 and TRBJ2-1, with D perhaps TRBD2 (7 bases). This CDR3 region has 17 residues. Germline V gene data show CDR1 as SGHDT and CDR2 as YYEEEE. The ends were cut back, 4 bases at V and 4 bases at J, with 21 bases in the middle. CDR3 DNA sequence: TGTGCCAGCAGCCACACACTGGGGGGGCCCCCTTACAATGAGCAGTTCTTC. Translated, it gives CASSHTLGGPPYNEQFF.

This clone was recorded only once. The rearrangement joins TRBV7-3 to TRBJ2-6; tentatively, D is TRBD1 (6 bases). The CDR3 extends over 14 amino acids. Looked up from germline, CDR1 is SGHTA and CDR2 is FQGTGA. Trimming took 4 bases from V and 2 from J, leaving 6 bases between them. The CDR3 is CASSSGAGANVLTF. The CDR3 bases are TGTGCCAGCAGCTCAGGGGCTGGGGCCAACGTCCTGACTTTC.

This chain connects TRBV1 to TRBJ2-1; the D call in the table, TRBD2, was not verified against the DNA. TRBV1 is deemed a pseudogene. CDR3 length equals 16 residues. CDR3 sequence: CTSSQALANSYNEQFF. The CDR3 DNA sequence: TGCACCAGCAGCCAAGCTCTAGCGAACTCCTACAATGAGCAGTTCTTC.

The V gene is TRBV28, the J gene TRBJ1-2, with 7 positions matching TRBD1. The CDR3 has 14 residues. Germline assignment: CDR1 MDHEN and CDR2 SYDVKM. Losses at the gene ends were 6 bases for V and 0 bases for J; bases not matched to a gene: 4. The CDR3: CASSPGQPNYGYTF. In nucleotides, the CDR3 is TGTGCCAGCAGCCCGGGACAGCCTAACTATGGCTACACCTTC.

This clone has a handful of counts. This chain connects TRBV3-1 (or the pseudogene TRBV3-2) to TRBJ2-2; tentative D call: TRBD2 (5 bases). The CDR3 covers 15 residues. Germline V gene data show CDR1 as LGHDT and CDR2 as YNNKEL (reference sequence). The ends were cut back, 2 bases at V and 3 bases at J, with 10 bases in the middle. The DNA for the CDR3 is TGTGCCAGCAGCCAAACGCTAGCCGACACCGGGGAGCTGTTTTTT. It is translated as CASSQTLADTGELFF.

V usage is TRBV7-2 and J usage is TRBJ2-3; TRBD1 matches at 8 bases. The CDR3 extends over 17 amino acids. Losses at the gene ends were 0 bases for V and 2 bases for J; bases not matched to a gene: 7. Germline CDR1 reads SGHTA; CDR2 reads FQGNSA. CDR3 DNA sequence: TGTGCCAGCAGCTTAGCAGGCAGGGGGCGGAACACAGATACGCAGTATTTT. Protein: CASSLAGRGRNTDTQYF.

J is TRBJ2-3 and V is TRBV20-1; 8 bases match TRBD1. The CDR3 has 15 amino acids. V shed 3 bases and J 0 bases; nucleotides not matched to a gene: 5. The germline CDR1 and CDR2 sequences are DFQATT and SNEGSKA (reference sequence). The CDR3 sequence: CSASPGTGSTDTQYF. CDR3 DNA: TGCAGTGCTAGTCCAGGGACAGGTAGCACAGATACGCAGTATTTT.